The present T cell receptor beta chain was sequenced within a study of blood T cells in healthy people across ages. Study-level findings and limits: With age, beta diversity per million T cells declined roughly linearly, significantly by roughly 40.

Primers used in a second PCR of about 7 to 11 cycles were a sample-barcoded 5' primer and a J-beta primer mix. The authors tagged each cDNA molecule using a template-switch adaptor with 12 random nucleotides. In TCRdb, the 5' RACE reads were re-called with MiXCR into one record per CDR3 protein. Of 1.5 million to 2 million distinct CDR3 sequences listed, around half are singletons. Germline V CDR1 and CDR2: KGHDR, SFDVKD. The CDR3 sequence is 17 residues long. V lost 0 bases, J lost 5 bases, and 7 bases stayed unmatched. This clonotype turned up a few times. Its antigen is undetermined. The sequenced material came from blood. V gene TRBV24-1 combines with J gene TRBJ2-1; the match to TRBD1 covers 9 bases. The receptor was isolated from a middle-aged woman in good health. The CDR3 sequence is CATSDLPLTGGDNEQFF. CDR3 in DNA: TGTGCCACCAGTGATTTGCCCCTGACAGGGGGGGACAATGAGCAGTTCTTC.